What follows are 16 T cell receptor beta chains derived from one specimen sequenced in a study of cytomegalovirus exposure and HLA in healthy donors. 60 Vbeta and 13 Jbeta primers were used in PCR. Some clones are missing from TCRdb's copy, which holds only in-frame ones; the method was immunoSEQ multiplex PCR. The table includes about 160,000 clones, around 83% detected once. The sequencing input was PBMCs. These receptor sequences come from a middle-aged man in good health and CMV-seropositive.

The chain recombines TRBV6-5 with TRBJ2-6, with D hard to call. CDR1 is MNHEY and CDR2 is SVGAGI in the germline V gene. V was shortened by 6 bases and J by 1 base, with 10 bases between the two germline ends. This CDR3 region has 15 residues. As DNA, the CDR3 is TGTGCCAGCAGGAACGGGTTTTCTGGGGCCAACGTCCTGACTTTC. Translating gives CASRNGFSGANVLTF.

In DNA form, the CDR3 reads TGTGCCAGCTCTACGGACAGGAACACTGAAGCTTTCTTT. It translates to CASSTDRNTEAFF. The chain joins TRBV18 to TRBJ1-1, with D possibly matching TRBD1 (6 bases). Germline V CDR1 and CDR2: KGHSH, LQKENI. The V end lost 6 bases, the J end lost 1 base, and 9 bases lay between the germline ends. This CDR3 region has 13 residues.

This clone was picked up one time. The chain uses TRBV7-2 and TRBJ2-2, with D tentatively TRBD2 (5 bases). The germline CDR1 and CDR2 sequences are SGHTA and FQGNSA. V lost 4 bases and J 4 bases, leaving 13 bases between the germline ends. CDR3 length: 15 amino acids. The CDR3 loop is CASSSQSRGTGELFF. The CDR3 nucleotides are TGTGCCAGCAGCTCTCAGTCTCGGGGCACCGGGGAGCTGTTTTTT.

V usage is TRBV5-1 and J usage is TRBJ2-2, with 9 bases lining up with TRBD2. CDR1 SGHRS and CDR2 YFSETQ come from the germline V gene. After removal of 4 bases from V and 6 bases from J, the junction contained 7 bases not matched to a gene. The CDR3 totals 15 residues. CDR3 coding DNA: TGCGCCAGCAGCCGAGATAGCGGGGGAGCCGGGGAGCTGTTTTTT. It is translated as CASSRDSGGAGELFF.

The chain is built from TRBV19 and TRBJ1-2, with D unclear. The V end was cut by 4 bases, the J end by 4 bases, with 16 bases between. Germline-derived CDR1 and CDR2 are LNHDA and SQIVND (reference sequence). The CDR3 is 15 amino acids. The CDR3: CASSTPGEPGYGYTF. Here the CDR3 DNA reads TGTGCCAGTAGTACCCCCGGAGAACCCGGCTATGGCTACACCTTC. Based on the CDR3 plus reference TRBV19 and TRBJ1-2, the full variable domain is DGGITQSPKYLFRKEGQNVTLSCEQNLNHDAMYWYRQDPGQGLRLIYYSQIVNDFQKGDIAEGYSVSREKKESFPLTVTSAQKNPTAFYLCASSTPGEPGYGYTFGSGTRLTVV.

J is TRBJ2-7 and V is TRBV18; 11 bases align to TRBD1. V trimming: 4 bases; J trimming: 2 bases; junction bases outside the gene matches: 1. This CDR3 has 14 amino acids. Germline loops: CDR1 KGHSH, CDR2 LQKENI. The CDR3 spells CASSRDRGAYEQYF. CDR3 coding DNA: TGTGCCAGCTCACGGGACAGGGGGGCCTACGAGCAGTACTTC.

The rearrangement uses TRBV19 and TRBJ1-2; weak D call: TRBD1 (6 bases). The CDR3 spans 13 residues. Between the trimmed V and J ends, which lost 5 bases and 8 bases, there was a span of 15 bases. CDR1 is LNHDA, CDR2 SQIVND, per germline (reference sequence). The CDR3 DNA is TGTGCCAGTAGTCTCACCGGGACAACGGGCTACACCTTC. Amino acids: CASSLTGTTGYTF. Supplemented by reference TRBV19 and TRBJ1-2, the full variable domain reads DGGITQSPKYLFRKEGQNVTLSCEQNLNHDAMYWYRQDPGQGLRLIYYSQIVNDFQKGDIAEGYSVSREKKESFPLTVTSAQKNPTAFYLCASSLTGTTGYTFGSGTRLTVV.

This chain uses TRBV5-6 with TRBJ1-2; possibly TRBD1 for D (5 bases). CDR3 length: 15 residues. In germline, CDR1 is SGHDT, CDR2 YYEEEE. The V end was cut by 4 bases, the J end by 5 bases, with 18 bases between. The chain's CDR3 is CASSLGPGDGYGYTF. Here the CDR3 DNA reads TGTGCCAGCAGCCTCGGACCGGGGGATGGGTATGGCTACACCTTC.

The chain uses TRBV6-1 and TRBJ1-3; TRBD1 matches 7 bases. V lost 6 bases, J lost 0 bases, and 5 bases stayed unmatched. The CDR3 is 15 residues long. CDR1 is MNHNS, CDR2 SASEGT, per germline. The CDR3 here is CASRPGQSSGNTIYF. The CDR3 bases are TGTGCCAGCAGGCCGGGACAGAGCTCTGGAAACACCATATATTTT.

The CDR3 protein is CASSSPRLAGGEQFF. The CDR3 nucleotides are TGTGCCAGCAGCTCTCCTCGACTAGCGGGTGGGGAGCAGTTCTTC. The rearrangement links TRBV11-2 to TRBJ2-1, with 10 bases fitting TRBD2. The CDR3 length is 15 residues. Germline CDR1 reads SGHAT; CDR2 reads FQNNGV. V was pared by 4 bases and J by 10 bases, with 10 bases of the junction left unmatched.

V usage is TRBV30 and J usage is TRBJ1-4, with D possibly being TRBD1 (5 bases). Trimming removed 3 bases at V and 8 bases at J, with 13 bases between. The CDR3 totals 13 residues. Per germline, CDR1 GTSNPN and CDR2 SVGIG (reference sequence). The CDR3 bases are TGTGCCTGGAGGTGGGGGACTCGGGAAAAACTGTTTTTT. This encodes CAWRWGTREKLFF.

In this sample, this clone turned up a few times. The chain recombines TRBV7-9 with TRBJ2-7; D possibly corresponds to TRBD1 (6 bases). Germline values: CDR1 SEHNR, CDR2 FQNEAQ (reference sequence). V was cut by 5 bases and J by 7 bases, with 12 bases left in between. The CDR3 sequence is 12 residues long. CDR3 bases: TGTGCCAGCAGCCAAGACAGGCTGGAGCAGTACTTC. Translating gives CASSQDRLEQYF.

This CDR3 reads CASSFKDRGTEAFF. CDR3 DNA: TGTGCCAGCAGCTTCAAGGACAGAGGCACTGAAGCTTTCTTT. This chain connects TRBV5-4 to TRBJ1-1; possible D gene TRBD1, 6 bases. V shed 2 bases and J shed 4 bases, with 12 bases lying between them. The germline CDR1 and CDR2 sequences are SGHNT and YYREEE (reference sequence). The CDR3 totals 14 residues.

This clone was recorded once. The CDR3 reads CASISGRGRSYGYTF. In DNA, the CDR3 is TGTGCCAGCATCTCGGGCAGGGGAAGGAGCTATGGCTACACCTTC. The chain carries TRBV5-6 and TRBJ1-2, with a possible D match to TRBD1 (6 bases). Trimming stripped 6 bases from V and 4 bases from J, with 19 bases between. From germline, CDR1 is SGHDT and CDR2 YYEEEE. The length of the CDR3 is 15 residues.

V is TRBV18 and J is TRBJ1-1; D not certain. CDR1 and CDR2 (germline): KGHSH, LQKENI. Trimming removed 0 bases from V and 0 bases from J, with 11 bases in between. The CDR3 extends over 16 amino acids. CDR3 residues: CASSPPERGMNTEAFF. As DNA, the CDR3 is TGTGCCAGCTCACCACCGGAGCGGGGAATGAACACTGAAGCTTTCTTT.

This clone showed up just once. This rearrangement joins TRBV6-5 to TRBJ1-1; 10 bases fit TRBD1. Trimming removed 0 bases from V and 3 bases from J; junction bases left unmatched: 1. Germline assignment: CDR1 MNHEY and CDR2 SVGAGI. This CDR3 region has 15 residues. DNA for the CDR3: TGTGCCAGCAGTTACTCCGGACAGGGGGACACTGAAGCTTTCTTT. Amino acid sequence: CASSYSGQGDTEAFF.